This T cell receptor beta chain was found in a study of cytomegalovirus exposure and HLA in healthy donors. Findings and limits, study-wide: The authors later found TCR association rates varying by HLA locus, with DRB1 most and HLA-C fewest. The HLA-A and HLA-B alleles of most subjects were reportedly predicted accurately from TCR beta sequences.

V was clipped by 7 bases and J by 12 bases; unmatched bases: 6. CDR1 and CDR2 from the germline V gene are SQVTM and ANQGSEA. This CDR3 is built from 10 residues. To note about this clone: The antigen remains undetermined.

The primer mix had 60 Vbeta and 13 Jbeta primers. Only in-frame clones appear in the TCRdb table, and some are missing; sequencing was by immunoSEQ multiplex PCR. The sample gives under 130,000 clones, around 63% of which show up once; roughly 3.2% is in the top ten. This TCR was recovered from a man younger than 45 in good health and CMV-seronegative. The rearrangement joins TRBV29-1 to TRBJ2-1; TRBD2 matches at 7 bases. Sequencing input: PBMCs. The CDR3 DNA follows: TGCAGCGGGAGGGACTACGGGCAGTTCTTC. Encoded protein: CSGRDYGQFF.